The text below deals with one T cell receptor (beta chain). Its antigen is not known. This record belongs to a study of blood T cells in healthy people across ages. The study, taken as a whole, reports: With age, beta diversity per million T cells declined roughly linearly, significantly by about 40. Higher naive T cell percentage went strongly together with higher TCR beta diversity.

A J-beta primer mix and a sample-barcoded 5' primer were used in a second PCR of about 7 to 12 cycles. Unique molecular identifiers of 12 random nucleotides labeled each cDNA. Every sample gave at least 2.5 million paired-end reads containing CDR3. TCRdb recomputed calls from the 5' RACE reads with MiXCR, one row per CDR3 protein. The sample yields 1.5 million to 2 million distinct CDR3 sequences, roughly 52% seen once. This receptor was identified in a woman aged 40 to 55 in good health. Sequencing input: blood.

This chain's CDR3 is CASSVGQVLQETQYF. The CDR3 DNA follows: TGTGCCAGCAGCGTAGGCCAAGTCCTACAAGAGACCCAGTACTTC. The chain employs TRBV9 and TRBJ2-5; the D is unclear. V lost 0 bases and J lost 2, with 11 bases in between. This CDR3 is built from 15 residues. From germline, CDR1 is SGDLS and CDR2 YYNGEE.